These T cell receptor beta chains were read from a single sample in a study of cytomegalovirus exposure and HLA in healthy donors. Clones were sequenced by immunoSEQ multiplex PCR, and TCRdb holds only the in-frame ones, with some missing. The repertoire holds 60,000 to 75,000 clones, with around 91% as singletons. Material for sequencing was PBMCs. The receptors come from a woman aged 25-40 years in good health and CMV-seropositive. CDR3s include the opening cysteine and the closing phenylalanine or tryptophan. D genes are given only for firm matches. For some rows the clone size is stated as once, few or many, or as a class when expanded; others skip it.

CDR3aa: CASSYNRDYEQYF
CDR3nt: TGTGCCAGCAGCTATAACAGGGATTACGAGCAGTACTTC
d_gene: NA
abundance: NA
j_gene: TRBJ2-7
v_gene: TRBV7-9

CDR3aa: CASSLTSGGGDTQYF
CDR3nt: TGTGCCAGCAGCTTGACTAGCGGGGGGGGAGATACGCAGTATTTT
d_gene: TRBD2
abundance: NA
j_gene: TRBJ2-3
v_gene: TRBV5-4

CDR3aa: CASSLQGATDTQYF
CDR3nt: TGCGCCAGCAGCTTGCAGGGGGCTACAGATACGCAGTATTTT
d_gene: TRBD1
abundance: once
j_gene: TRBJ2-3
v_gene: TRBV5-1

CDR3aa: CSATTSGTYNEQFF
CDR3nt: TGCAGCGCCACGACTAGCGGCACCTACAATGAGCAGTTCTTC
d_gene: TRBD2
abundance: NA
j_gene: TRBJ2-1
v_gene: TRBV29-1

CDR3aa: CASSLGSGGGIVYEQYF
CDR3nt: TGCGCCAGCAGCTTGGGTTCGGGGGGGGGCATTGTTTACGAGCAGTACTTC
d_gene: TRBD2
abundance: NA
j_gene: TRBJ2-7
v_gene: TRBV5-1

CDR3aa: CASSLGGIQGGRSYEQYF
CDR3nt: TGTGCCAGCAGCTTGGGAGGGATCCAAGGGGGCCGCTCCTACGAGCAGTACTTC
d_gene: TRBD1
abundance: few
j_gene: TRBJ2-7
v_gene: TRBV5-6

CDR3aa: CASSTTGYGYTF
CDR3nt: TGTGCCAGTAGTACGACAGGCTATGGCTACACCTTC
d_gene: NA
abundance: NA
j_gene: TRBJ1-2
v_gene: TRBV19

CDR3aa: CASRSKPGQGAGELFF
CDR3nt: TGTGCCAGCAGGTCCAAACCGGGACAGGGAGCCGGGGAGCTGTTTTTT
d_gene: TRBD1
abundance: NA
j_gene: TRBJ2-2
v_gene: TRBV7-3

CDR3aa: CASSQFSSNEQFF
CDR3nt: TGTGCCAGCAGCCAGTTTTCCAGCAATGAGCAGTTCTTC
d_gene: NA
abundance: NA
j_gene: TRBJ2-1
v_gene: TRBV14

CDR3aa: CSVGTGPGNTIYF
CDR3nt: TGCAGCGTTGGGACAGGGCCTGGAAACACCATATATTTT
d_gene: TRBD1
abundance: NA
j_gene: TRBJ1-3
v_gene: TRBV29-1

CDR3aa: CASSERDRGPSYIQQYF
CDR3nt: TGTGCCAGCAGTGAACGGGACAGGGGGCCGTCTTACATTCAGCAGTACTTC
d_gene: TRBD1
abundance: NA
j_gene: TRBJ2-7
v_gene: TRBV2

CDR3aa: CASSLVVQVGGDEQFF
CDR3nt: TGTGCCAGCAGCTTAGTCGTCCAGGTGGGGGGGGATGAGCAGTTCTTC
d_gene: TRBD2
abundance: NA
j_gene: TRBJ2-1
v_gene: TRBV7-9

CDR3aa: CASSPDDRGRKEQYF
CDR3nt: TGTGCCAGCTCACCCGATGACAGGGGCCGGAAAGAGCAGTACTTC
d_gene: TRBD1
abundance: NA
j_gene: TRBJ2-7
v_gene: TRBV18

CDR3aa: CASSSPRATYNEQFF
CDR3nt: TGTGCCAGCAGCTCCCCCCGAGCTACCTACAATGAGCAGTTCTTC
d_gene: NA
abundance: NA
j_gene: TRBJ2-1
v_gene: TRBV5-6

CDR3aa: CASSKAVEREVTYNEQFF
CDR3nt: TGTGCCAGCAGCAAAGCAGTGGAGCGGGAGGTCACCTACAATGAGCAGTTCTTC
d_gene: NA
abundance: NA
j_gene: TRBJ2-1
v_gene: TRBV21-1

CDR3aa: CASALSSGGPYNEQFF
CDR3nt: TGTGCCAGCGCCTTGTCTAGCGGAGGACCCTACAATGAGCAGTTCTTC
d_gene: TRBD2
abundance: few
j_gene: TRBJ2-1
v_gene: TRBV19

CDR3aa: CASSLGDRGNYEQYF
CDR3nt: TGTGCCAGCAGTCTAGGGGACAGGGGAAACTACGAGCAGTACTTC
d_gene: TRBD1
abundance: NA
j_gene: TRBJ2-7
v_gene: TRBV11-2

CDR3aa: CASGRAGTAYEQYF
CDR3nt: TGTGCCAGCGGACGAGCCGGGACAGCCTACGAGCAGTACTTC
d_gene: TRBD1
abundance: NA
j_gene: TRBJ2-7
v_gene: TRBV7-3

CDR3aa: CASSWRDRGEQYF
CDR3nt: TGCGCCAGCAGCTGGCGGGACAGGGGCGAGCAGTACTTC
d_gene: TRBD1
abundance: NA
j_gene: TRBJ2-7
v_gene: TRBV5-1

CDR3aa: CASPPRASGTYEQYF
CDR3nt: TGTGCCAGCCCACCAAGGGCTAGCGGGACGTACGAGCAGTACTTC
d_gene: TRBD2
abundance: once
j_gene: TRBJ2-7
v_gene: TRBV28

CDR3aa: CASSQGQGAGSNQPQHF
CDR3nt: TGTGCCAGCAGCCAGGGACAGGGGGCCGGGAGCAATCAGCCCCAGCATTTT
d_gene: TRBD1
abundance: NA
j_gene: TRBJ1-5
v_gene: TRBV16

CDR3aa: CASSPVRGALQPQHF
CDR3nt: TGTGCCAGCAGCCCGGTACGGGGGGCGCTTCAGCCCCAGCATTTT
d_gene: NA
abundance: NA
j_gene: TRBJ1-5
v_gene: TRBV28

CDR3aa: CASTPGLAKKFEQFF
CDR3nt: TGTGCCAGTACTCCGGGACTAGCGAAGAAGTTTGAGCAGTTCTTC
d_gene: TRBD2
abundance: NA
j_gene: TRBJ2-1
v_gene: TRBV19

CDR3aa: CASSQDLRLRETQYF
CDR3nt: TGCGCCAGCAGCCAAGATCTGCGGTTGCGTGAGACCCAGTACTTC
d_gene: NA
abundance: NA
j_gene: TRBJ2-5
v_gene: TRBV4-1

CDR3aa: CASSLRQYGYTF
CDR3nt: TGTGCCAGCAGTCTCCGACAGTATGGCTACACCTTC
d_gene: NA
abundance: NA
j_gene: TRBJ1-2
v_gene: TRBV28

CDR3aa: CSTYRDYWDNSYNEQFF
CDR3nt: TGCAGCACATACCGGGACTATTGGGACAACTCCTACAATGAGCAGTTCTTC
d_gene: NA
abundance: NA
j_gene: TRBJ2-1
v_gene: TRBV29-1

CDR3aa: CASSPRTSGIADTQYF
CDR3nt: TGTGCCAGCAGTCCTCGGACTAGCGGGATTGCAGATACGCAGTATTTT
d_gene: TRBD2
abundance: NA
j_gene: TRBJ2-3
v_gene: TRBV27

CDR3aa: CASSRSSGRARETQYF
CDR3nt: TGTGCCAGCTCCCGATCTAGCGGGAGGGCCCGTGAGACCCAGTACTTC
d_gene: TRBD2
abundance: NA
j_gene: TRBJ2-5
v_gene: TRBV18

CDR3aa: CASSVSSVTYEQYF
CDR3nt: TGTGCCAGCAGCGTATCTAGCGTGACCTACGAGCAGTACTTC
d_gene: NA
abundance: NA
j_gene: TRBJ2-7
v_gene: TRBV7-2

CDR3aa: CASSYWGVSGRKTDTQYF
CDR3nt: TGTGCCAGCAGCTACTGGGGGGTTAGCGGGAGAAAGACAGATACGCAGTATTTT
d_gene: TRBD2
abundance: NA
j_gene: TRBJ2-3
v_gene: TRBV7-9

CDR3aa: CASRYGQGGTEAFF
CDR3nt: TGCGCCAGCAGATATGGACAGGGAGGGACTGAAGCTTTCTTT
d_gene: TRBD1
abundance: NA
j_gene: TRBJ1-1
v_gene: TRBV5-1

CDR3aa: CASSPHRGSQPQHF
CDR3nt: TGTGCCAGCAGCCCACACAGGGGATCCCAGCCCCAGCATTTT
d_gene: TRBD1
abundance: NA
j_gene: TRBJ1-5
v_gene: TRBV6-6

CDR3aa: CASSVLGAYEQYF
CDR3nt: TGTGCCAGCAGTGTTTTAGGGGCCTACGAGCAGTACTTC
d_gene: NA
abundance: NA
j_gene: TRBJ2-7
v_gene: TRBV2

CDR3aa: CASSQEGRASFEQYF
CDR3nt: TGTGCCAGCAGCCAAGAAGGCAGGGCATCATTTGAGCAGTACTTC
d_gene: NA
abundance: NA
j_gene: TRBJ2-7
v_gene: TRBV14

CDR3aa: CASSLPGTQIYEQYF
CDR3nt: TGTGCCAGCAGCCTACCCGGGACTCAGATTTACGAGCAGTACTTC
d_gene: NA
abundance: NA
j_gene: TRBJ2-7
v_gene: TRBV5-4

CDR3aa: CASRRGQGRFYEQYF
CDR3nt: TGTGCCAGCAGGCGGGGACAGGGCCGTTTTTACGAGCAGTACTTC
d_gene: TRBD1
abundance: once
j_gene: TRBJ2-7
v_gene: TRBV27

CDR3aa: CASSRTAPGYYGYTF
CDR3nt: TGTGCCAGTAGTAGGACAGCGCCCGGGTACTATGGCTACACCTTC
d_gene: NA
abundance: NA
j_gene: TRBJ1-2
v_gene: TRBV19

CDR3aa: CTSSPPPLSDTQYF
CDR3nt: TGTACCAGCAGCCCCCCACCATTGAGCGATACGCAGTATTTT
d_gene: NA
abundance: NA
j_gene: TRBJ2-3
v_gene: TRBV11-2

CDR3aa: CASSLVTGGGGYTF
CDR3nt: TGTGCCAGCAGTTTGGTTACAGGGGGTGGTGGCTACACCTTC
d_gene: TRBD1
abundance: NA
j_gene: TRBJ1-2
v_gene: TRBV27

CDR3aa: CASKRTGATEAFF
CDR3nt: TGTGCCAGCAAGAGGACAGGGGCCACTGAAGCTTTCTTT
d_gene: TRBD1
abundance: few
j_gene: TRBJ1-1
v_gene: TRBV6-1

CDR3aa: CASSDEASTDTQYF
CDR3nt: TGTGCCAGCAGTGACGAGGCTAGCACAGATACGCAGTATTTT
d_gene: NA
abundance: once
j_gene: TRBJ2-3
v_gene: TRBV6-4